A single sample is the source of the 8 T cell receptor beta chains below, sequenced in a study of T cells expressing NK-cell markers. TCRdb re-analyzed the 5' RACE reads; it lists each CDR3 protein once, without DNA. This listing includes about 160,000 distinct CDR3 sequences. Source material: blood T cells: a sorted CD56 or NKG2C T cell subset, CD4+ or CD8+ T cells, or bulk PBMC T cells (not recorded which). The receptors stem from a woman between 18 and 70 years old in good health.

CDR3 sequence: CASSEVPGGGEKLFF. V usage is TRBV2 and J usage is TRBJ1-4; the TCRdb call, TRBD1, lacks DNA for checking. This CDR3 comprises 15 residues. Germline assignment: CDR1 SNHLY and CDR2 FYNNEI.

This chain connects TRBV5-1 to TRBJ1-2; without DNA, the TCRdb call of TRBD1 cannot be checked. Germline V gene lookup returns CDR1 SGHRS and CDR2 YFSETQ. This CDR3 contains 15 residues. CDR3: CASSLPTGQGYGYTF.

CDR3 loop: CAWSMAGELFF. The chain couples TRBV30 to TRBJ2-2. Germline V lookup: CDR1 GTSNPN, CDR2 SVGIG (reference sequence). CDR3 size: 11 residues.

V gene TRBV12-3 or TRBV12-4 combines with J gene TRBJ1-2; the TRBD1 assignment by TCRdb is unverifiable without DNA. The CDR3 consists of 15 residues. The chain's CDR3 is CASSSPEGGVFGYTF.

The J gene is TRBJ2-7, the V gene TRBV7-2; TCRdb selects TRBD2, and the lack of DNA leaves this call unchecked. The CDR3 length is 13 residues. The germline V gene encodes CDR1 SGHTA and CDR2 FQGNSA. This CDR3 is CASSQDLSYEQYF.

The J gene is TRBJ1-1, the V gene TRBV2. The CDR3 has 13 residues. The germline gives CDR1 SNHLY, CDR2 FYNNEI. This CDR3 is CASSGSQRVGAFF.

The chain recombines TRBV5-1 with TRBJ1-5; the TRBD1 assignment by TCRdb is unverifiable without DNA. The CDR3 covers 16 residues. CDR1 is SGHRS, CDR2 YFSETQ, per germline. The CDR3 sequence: CASSPQPTGGGQPQHF.

The CDR3 protein is CSAYRVVTQYF. V is TRBV20-1 and J is TRBJ2-3. The CDR3 consists of 11 residues. Germline-derived CDR1 and CDR2 are DFQATT and SNEGSKA (reference sequence).